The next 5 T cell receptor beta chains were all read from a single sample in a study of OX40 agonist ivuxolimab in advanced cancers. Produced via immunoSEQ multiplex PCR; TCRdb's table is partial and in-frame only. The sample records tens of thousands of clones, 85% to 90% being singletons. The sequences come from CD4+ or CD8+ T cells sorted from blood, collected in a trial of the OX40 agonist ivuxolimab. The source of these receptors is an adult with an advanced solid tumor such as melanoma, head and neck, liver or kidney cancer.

The CDR3: CASSLTGSFAEAFF. The CDR3, as DNA: TGTGCCAGCAGCCTGACAGGGTCCTTCGCTGAAGCTTTCTTT. The V gene is TRBV25-1, the J gene TRBJ1-1, with 7 bases identical to TRBD1. J lost 6 bases, V lost 6 bases, and 10 bases had no gene match. Per germline, CDR1 MGHDK and CDR2 SYGVNS. The CDR3 is 14 residues long.

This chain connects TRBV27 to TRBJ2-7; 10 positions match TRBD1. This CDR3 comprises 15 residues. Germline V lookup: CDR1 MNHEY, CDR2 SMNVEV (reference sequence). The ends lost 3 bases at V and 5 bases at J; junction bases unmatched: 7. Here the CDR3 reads CASSLAGTGVHEQYF. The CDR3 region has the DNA TGTGCCAGCAGTTTGGCCGGGACAGGGGTCCACGAGCAGTACTTC.

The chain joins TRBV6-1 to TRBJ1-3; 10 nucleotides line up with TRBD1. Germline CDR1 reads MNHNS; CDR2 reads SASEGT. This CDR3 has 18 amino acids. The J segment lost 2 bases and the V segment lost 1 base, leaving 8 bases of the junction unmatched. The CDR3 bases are TGTGCCAGCAGTGAAGTCTGGACCGGGACAGGGGCTGGAAACACCATATATTTT. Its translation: CASSEVWTGTGAGNTIYF.

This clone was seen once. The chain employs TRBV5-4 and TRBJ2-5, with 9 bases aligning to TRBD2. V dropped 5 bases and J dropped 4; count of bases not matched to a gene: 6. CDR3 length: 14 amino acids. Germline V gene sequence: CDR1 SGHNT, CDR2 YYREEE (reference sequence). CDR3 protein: CASSLAGVGETQYF. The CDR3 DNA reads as TGTGCCAGCAGTTTAGCGGGAGTGGGAGAGACCCAGTACTTC.

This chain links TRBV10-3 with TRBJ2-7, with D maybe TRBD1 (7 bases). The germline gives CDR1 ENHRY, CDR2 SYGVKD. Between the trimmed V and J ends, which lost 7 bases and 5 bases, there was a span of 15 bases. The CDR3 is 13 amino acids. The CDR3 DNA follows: TGTGCCATCATGAGGTCAGGGGGGCACGAGCAGTACTTC. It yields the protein CAIMRSGGHEQYF.